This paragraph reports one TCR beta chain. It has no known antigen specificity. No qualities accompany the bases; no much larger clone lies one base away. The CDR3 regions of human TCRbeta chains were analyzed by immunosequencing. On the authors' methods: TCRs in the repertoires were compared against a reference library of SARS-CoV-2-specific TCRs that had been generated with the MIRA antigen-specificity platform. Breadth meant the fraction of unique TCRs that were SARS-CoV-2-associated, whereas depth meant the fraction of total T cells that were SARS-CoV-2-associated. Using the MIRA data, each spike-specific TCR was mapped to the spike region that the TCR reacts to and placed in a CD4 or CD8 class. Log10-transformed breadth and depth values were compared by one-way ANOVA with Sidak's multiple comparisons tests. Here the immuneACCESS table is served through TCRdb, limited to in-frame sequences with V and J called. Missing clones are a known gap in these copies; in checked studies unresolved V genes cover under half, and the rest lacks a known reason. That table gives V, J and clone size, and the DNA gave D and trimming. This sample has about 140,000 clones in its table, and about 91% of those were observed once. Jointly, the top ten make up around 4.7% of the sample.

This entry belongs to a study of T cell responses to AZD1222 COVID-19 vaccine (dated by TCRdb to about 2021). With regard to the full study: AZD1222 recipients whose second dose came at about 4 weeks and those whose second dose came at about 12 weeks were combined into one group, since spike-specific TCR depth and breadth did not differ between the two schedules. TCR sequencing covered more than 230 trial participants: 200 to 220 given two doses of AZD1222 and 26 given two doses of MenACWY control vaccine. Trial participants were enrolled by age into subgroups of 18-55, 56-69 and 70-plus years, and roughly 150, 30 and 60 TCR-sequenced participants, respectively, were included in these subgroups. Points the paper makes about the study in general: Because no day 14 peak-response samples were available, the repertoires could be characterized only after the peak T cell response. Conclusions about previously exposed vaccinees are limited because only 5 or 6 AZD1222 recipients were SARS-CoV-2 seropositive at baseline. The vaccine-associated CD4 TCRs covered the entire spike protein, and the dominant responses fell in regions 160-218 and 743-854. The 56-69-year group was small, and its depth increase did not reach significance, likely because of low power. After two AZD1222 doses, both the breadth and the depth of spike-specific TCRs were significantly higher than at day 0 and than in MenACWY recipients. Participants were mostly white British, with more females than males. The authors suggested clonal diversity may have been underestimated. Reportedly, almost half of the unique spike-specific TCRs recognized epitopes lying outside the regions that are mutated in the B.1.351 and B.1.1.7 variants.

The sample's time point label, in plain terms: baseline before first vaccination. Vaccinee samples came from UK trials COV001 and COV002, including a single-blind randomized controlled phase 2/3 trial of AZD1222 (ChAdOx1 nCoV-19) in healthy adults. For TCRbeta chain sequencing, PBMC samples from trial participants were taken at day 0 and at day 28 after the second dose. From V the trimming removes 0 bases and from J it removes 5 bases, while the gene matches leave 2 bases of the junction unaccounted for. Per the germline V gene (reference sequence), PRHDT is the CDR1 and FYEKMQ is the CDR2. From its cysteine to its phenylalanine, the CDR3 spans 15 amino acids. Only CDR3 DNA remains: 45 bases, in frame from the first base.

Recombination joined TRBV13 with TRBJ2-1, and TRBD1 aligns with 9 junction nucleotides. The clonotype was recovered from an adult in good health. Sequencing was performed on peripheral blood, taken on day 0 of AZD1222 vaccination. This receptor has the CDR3 CASSLGTGGDNEQFF. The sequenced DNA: TGTGCCAGCAGCTTAGGGACAGGGGGTGACAATGAGCAGTTCTTC.